The table lists the clone carrying this T cell receptor beta chain with many counts. Antigen unknown. TCRdb re-derived calls from the PCR reads in MiXCR, one entry per CDR3 protein. The table lists 68,000 or so distinct CDR3 sequences, less than 20% of them singletons, with 1.3% to 1.5% in the top ten. CDR3 length: 13 residues. Losses at the gene ends were 0 bases for V and 6 bases for J; bases not matched to a gene: 2. Germline assignment: CDR1 MNHEY and CDR2 SVGAGI. This entry comes from a study of molecular identifiers for immune sequencing clone quantification. The overall study: The replicates split RNA from roughly 18,000 or 92,000 naive CD8 cells five ways and sequenced four. Study-level findings and limits: Among some 910,000 naive cells, as was reported, spiked Jurkat TCR RNA from one cell was detectable. Same-barcode identical TCR molecules could make highly expanded clones look smaller than they are.

Sorting recovered naive CD8 T cells on a CD8+CD4-CCR7+CD45RA+ profile. The receptor was isolated from a human donor in good health. Some libraries in this study had Jurkat cell RNA spiked in. The chain carries TRBV6-5 and TRBJ2-7, with TRBD2 identical over 7 bases. The sample comprised naive CD8+ T cells from blood, with Jurkat cell RNA spiked in. The subset here: FACS-sorted CD8+CD4-CCR7+CD45RA+ naive T cells. CDR3 sequence (DNA): TGTGCCAGCAGTTACTCAGGGGAGGGCGAGCAGTACTTC. This codes for CASSYSGEGEQYF.